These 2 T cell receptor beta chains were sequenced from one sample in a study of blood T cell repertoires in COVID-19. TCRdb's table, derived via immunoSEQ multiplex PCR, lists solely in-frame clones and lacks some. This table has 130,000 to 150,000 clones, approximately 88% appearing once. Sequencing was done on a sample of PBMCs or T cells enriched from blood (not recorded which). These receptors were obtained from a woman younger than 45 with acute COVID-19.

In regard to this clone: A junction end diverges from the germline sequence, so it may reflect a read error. CDR3 loop: CATRESTGGLNEQFF. DNA of the CDR3: TGTGCAACCAGGGAGTCAACGGGGGGCTTAAATGAGCAGTTCTTC. The chain is built from TRBV15 and TRBJ2-1; D is possibly TRBD2 (7 bases). Germline CDR1 and CDR2: LNHNV and YYDKDF (reference sequence). This CDR3 has 15 residues.

The CDR3 region is CASSLYPGGLNTEAFF. The CDR3 DNA reads as TGTGCCAGCAGCTTATACCCAGGGGGTTTGAACACTGAAGCTTTCTTT. This sequence joins TRBV11-2 and TRBJ1-1; 7 nucleotides line up with TRBD1. There are 16 residues in the CDR3. The J segment lost 0 bases and the V segment lost 2 bases, leaving 6 bases of the junction unmatched. Germline V lookup: CDR1 SGHAT, CDR2 FQNNGV.